The source of this TCR beta chain is a study of T cell responses to AZD1222 COVID-19 vaccine. The V end was cut by 2 bases, the J end by 3 bases, with 14 bases between. This CDR3 contains 15 residues. Germline CDR1 KGHSH, CDR2 LQKENI. TCRdb's copy holds only in-frame clones and misses some; the assay was immunoSEQ multiplex PCR. The sample holds around 69,000 clones; about 88% are singletons and the top ten take about a tenth. A word on this clone: What it binds is not known.

The study, taken as a whole, reports: All repertoire sampling was performed exclusively after the peak T cell response.

This material consisted of peripheral blood, taken on day 0 of AZD1222 vaccination. V and J are TRBV18 and TRBJ2-7, with D perhaps matching TRBD1 or TRBD2 (5 bases each). This clonotype was obtained from an adult in good health. DNA for the CDR3: TGTGCCAGCTCACCAGGGGACGGAGCCCTCTACGAGCAGTACTTC. Amino acids: CASSPGDGALYEQYF.